A selection of T cell receptor beta chains follows, all from one sample in a study of shared clonotypes between healthy human individuals. TCRdb's copy holds only in-frame clones and misses some; the assay was immunoSEQ multiplex PCR. Among about 2.1 million clones, 85% to 95% were seen once, and the ten largest hold under 2%. Sequencing was done on a sample of naive CD8+ T cells from PBMCs. These receptors were collected from a young man in good health. Some clones in this sample may be carry-over from other donors' samples. Each CDR3 is given with its conserved first and last residue. The D gene is left open where the match is weak. Clone sizes are given selectively: once, few, many, or a class where the clone is expanded.

V gene	D gene	clone size	J gene	CDR3 protein	CDR3 DNA
TRBV6-5	NA	NA	TRBJ1-5	CASTPTEGGGPQHF	TGTGCCAGCACCCCGACCGAAGGGGGAGGGCCCCAGCATTTT
TRBV9	NA	NA	TRBJ2-1	CASSVGAAYNEQFF	TGTGCCAGCAGCGTAGGGGCTGCTTACAATGAGCAGTTCTTC
TRBV11-2	TRBD1	NA	TRBJ2-7	CASSLYPPGQGSYEQYF	TGTGCCAGCAGCTTATATCCGCCCGGACAGGGATCCTACGAGCAGTACTTC
TRBV2	TRBD1	NA	TRBJ2-2	CASSDGTVYTGELFF	TGTGCCAGCAGTGATGGGACAGTATACACCGGGGAGCTGTTTTTT
TRBV5-6	NA	NA	TRBJ2-2	CASSLVQSTGELFF	TGTGCCAGCAGCTTGGTACAGAGCACCGGGGAGCTGTTTTTT
TRBV4-2	NA	once	TRBJ2-2	CASSHFLGQSNTGELFF	TGTGCCAGCAGCCACTTTTTGGGGCAGTCGAACACCGGGGAGCTGTTTTTT
TRBV19	NA	NA	TRBJ2-2	CASSESGDTGELFF	TGTGCCAGTAGCGAGTCAGGGGACACCGGGGAGCTGTTTTTT
TRBV7-9	NA	NA	TRBJ2-7	CASSRGGSYEQYF	TGTGCCAGCAGCCGTGGGGGGTCCTACGAGCAGTACTTC
TRBV28	TRBD2	NA	TRBJ2-4	CASSLTSGVAKNIQYF	TGTGCCAGCAGTTTAACTAGCGGGGTGGCCAAAAACATTCAGTACTTC
TRBV19	TRBD1	NA	TRBJ2-2	CASTPGQGETGELFF	TGTGCCAGTACTCCGGGACAGGGGGAGACCGGGGAGCTGTTTTTT
TRBV7-9	NA	NA	TRBJ2-5	CASSFGLREQYF	TGTGCCAGCAGCTTTGGACTTAGGGAGCAGTACTTC
TRBV5-6	TRBD2	NA	TRBJ2-7	CASSPGTSGFSYEQYF	TGTGCCAGCAGTCCCGGGACTAGCGGTTTCTCCTACGAGCAGTACTTC
TRBV15	TRBD1	NA	TRBJ1-5	CATSRDWTGDYSNQPQHF	TGTGCCACCAGCAGAGATTGGACAGGGGACTATAGCAATCAGCCCCAGCATTTT
TRBV11-2	TRBD2	NA	TRBJ2-1	CASSPPQGLAENYNEQFF	TGTGCCAGCAGCCCCCCCCAGGGACTAGCGGAGAACTACAATGAGCAGTTCTTC
TRBV19	NA	NA	TRBJ2-2	CASSSRGGQTGELFF	TGTGCCAGTAGTTCCCGGGGAGGCCAGACCGGGGAGCTGTTTTTT
TRBV4-1	TRBD2	NA	TRBJ2-1	CASSPGLAGKYEQFF	TGCGCCAGCAGCCCTGGACTAGCGGGAAAGTATGAGCAGTTCTTC
TRBV29-1	NA	NA	TRBJ1-2	CSVGADISNYGYTF	TGCAGCGTTGGCGCTGACATCTCTAACTATGGCTACACCTTC
TRBV5-1	NA	NA	TRBJ2-1	CASSFGGNEQFF	TGCGCCAGCAGCTTTGGAGGCAATGAGCAGTTCTTC
TRBV11-2	NA	NA	TRBJ1-2	CASSLAGEHYGYTF	TGTGCCAGCAGCTTAGCCGGCGAGCACTATGGCTACACCTTC
TRBV7-9	NA	once	TRBJ2-7	CASSLEAYEQYF	TGTGCCAGCAGCTTGGAGGCCTACGAGCAGTACTTC
TRBV9	TRBD1	NA	TRBJ1-1	CASSVWTGSMAEAFF	TGTGCCAGCAGCGTATGGACAGGTTCGATGGCTGAAGCTTTCTTT
TRBV27	NA	NA	TRBJ1-5	CASSAWTASNQPQHF	TGTGCCAGCAGTGCCTGGACAGCTAGCAATCAGCCCCAGCATTTT
TRBV27	NA	NA	TRBJ2-7	CASSPRGPTYEQYF	TGTGCCAGCAGTCCGAGAGGCCCTACCTACGAGCAGTACTTC
TRBV7-8	TRBD1	NA	TRBJ2-1	CASSSGQGKSRNEQFF	TGTGCCAGCAGCTCAGGACAGGGAAAGTCACGCAATGAGCAGTTCTTC
TRBV5-6	TRBD2	once	TRBJ2-3	CASSTTSGHSTDTQYF	TGTGCCAGCAGCACCACTAGCGGGCATAGCACAGATACGCAGTATTTT
TRBV28	TRBD1	NA	TRBJ1-5	CASSLRPGGNQPQHF	TGTGCCAGCAGTTTACGTCCAGGGGGGAATCAGCCCCAGCATTTT
TRBV28	TRBD2	once	TRBJ2-3	CASSWGLAEITDTQYF	TGTGCCAGCAGTTGGGGACTAGCGGAGATCACAGATACGCAGTATTTT
TRBV18	TRBD1	NA	TRBJ2-5	CASSPFGQEETQYF	TGTGCCAGCTCACCATTTGGACAGGAAGAGACCCAGTACTTC
TRBV7-9	NA	once	TRBJ1-3	CASSTSPAISGNTIYF	TGTGCCAGCAGCACAAGCCCGGCGATCTCTGGAAACACCATATATTTT
TRBV7-2	NA	NA	TRBJ2-1	CASSSQVHEQFF	TGTGCCAGCAGCTCCCAGGTCCATGAGCAGTTCTTC